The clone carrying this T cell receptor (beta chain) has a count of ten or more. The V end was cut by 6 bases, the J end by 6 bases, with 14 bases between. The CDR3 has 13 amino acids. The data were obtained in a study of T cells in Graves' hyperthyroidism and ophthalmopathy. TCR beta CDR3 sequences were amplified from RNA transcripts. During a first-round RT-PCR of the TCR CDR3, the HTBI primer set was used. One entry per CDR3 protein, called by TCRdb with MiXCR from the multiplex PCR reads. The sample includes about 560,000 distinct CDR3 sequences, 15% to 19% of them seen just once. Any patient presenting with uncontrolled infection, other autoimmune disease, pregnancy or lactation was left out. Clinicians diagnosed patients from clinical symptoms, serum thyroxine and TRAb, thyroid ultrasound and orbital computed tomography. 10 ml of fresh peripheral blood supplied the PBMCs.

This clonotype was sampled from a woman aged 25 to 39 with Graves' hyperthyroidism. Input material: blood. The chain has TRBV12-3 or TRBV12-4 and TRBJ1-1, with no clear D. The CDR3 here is CASSFRLSSEAFF. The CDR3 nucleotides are TGTGCCAGCAGCTTCCGACTTTCTTCTGAAGCTTTCTTT.